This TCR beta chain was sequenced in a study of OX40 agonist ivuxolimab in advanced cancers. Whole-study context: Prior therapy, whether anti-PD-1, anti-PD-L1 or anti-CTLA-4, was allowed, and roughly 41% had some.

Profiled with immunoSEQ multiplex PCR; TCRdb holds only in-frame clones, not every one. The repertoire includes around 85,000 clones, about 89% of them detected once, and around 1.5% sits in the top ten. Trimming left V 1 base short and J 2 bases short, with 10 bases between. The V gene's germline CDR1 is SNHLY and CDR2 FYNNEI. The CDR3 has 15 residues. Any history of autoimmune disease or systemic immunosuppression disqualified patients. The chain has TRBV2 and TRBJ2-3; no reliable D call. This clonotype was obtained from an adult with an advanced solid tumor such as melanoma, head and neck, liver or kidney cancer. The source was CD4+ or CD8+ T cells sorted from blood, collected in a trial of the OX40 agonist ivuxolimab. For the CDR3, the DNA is TGTGCCAGCAGTGAAGGGGATATGTCCACAGATACGCAGTATTTT. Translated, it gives CASSEGDMSTDTQYF.